The entry below describes one T cell receptor (beta chain). Its antigen is unidentified. Regarding time point: week 23, last vaccination. Every vaccine dose comprised 300 ug of mutant IDH1 20-mer peptide plus topical imiquimod. These data belong to a study of a mutant IDH1 vaccine in newly diagnosed glioma. About the study: Patients received eight vaccinations in weeks 1, 3, 5, 7, 11, 15, 19, 23. Investigators started vaccination 4-6 weeks after radiotherapy alone, or with temozolomide cycles. Previous care, which was radiotherapy, temozolomide, or both, most often involved both.

Produced via immunoSEQ multiplex PCR; TCRdb's table is partial and in-frame only. The sample has roughly 45,000 clones, about 81% seen once. The germline gives CDR1 SGHNT, CDR2 YYREEE (reference sequence). There are 15 residues in the CDR3. V was pared by 5 bases and J by 4 bases, with 5 bases of the junction left unmatched. The source is a woman between 18 and 30 years old with glioma. Some clones in this sample may be carry-over from other donors' samples. This sample comprised PBMCs, obtained from a glioma patient whose treatment included an IDH1 peptide vaccine. The chain combines TRBV5-4 with TRBJ2-2; TRBD1 agrees at 10 bases. CDR3: CASRRDRGVTGELFF. The CDR3 DNA reads as TGTGCCAGCAGGCGGGACAGGGGTGTCACCGGGGAGCTGTTTTTT.